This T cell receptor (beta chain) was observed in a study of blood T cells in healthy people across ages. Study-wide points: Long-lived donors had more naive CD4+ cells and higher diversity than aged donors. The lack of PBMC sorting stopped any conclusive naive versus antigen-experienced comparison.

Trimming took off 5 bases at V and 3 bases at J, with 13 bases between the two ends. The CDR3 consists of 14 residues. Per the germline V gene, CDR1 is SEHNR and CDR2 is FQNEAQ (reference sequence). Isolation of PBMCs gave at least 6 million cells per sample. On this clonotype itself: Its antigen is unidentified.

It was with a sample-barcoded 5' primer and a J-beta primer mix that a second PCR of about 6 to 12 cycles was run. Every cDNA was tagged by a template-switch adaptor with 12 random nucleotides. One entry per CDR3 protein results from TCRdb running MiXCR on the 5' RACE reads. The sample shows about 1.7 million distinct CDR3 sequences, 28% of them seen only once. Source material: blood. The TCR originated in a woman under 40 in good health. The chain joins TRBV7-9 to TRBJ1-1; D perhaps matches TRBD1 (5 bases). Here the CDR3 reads CASSTLGGYTEAFF. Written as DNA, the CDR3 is TGTGCCAGCAGCACCCTGGGGGGGTACACTGAAGCTTTCTTT.